The 19 T cell receptor beta chains listed next were all sequenced from one sample in a study of cytomegalovirus exposure and HLA in healthy donors. Primers for the PCR totalled 60 Vbeta and 13 Jbeta. Sequencing used immunoSEQ multiplex PCR; TCRdb keeps in-frame clones, though not all of them. The sample has 150,000 to 200,000 clones, approximately 59% seen once; the top ten hold over 2.5%. What was sequenced was PBMCs. The receptor set was obtained from a man between 40 and 49 years old in good health and CMV-seronegative.

The genes are TRBV19 and TRBJ1-5, with D possibly being TRBD1 (6 bases). Trimming pared 6 bases from V and 4 bases from J, leaving 13 bases between. CDR1 and CDR2 (germline): LNHDA, SQIVND (reference sequence). The length of the CDR3 is 14 residues. CDR3 DNA: TGTGCCAGTAGGGGACCCGACAGGAATCAGCCCCAGCATTTT. It translates to CASRGPDRNQPQHF.

The chain has TRBV4-3 and TRBJ2-1; D possibly corresponds to TRBD1 (5 bases). This CDR3 region has 15 residues. The germline V gene encodes CDR1 LGHNA and CDR2 YSLEER. V gave up 1 base and J gave up 8 bases, with 15 bases separating them. CDR3: CASSQGAGNGDEQFF. CDR3 sequence (DNA): TGCGCCAGCAGCCAAGGTGCAGGGAATGGCGATGAGCAGTTCTTC.

V and J are TRBV21-1 and TRBJ2-7; TRBD2, the D gene given by the table, was not confirmed from the DNA. TRBV21-1 is recorded as a pseudogene. This CDR3 has 16 amino acids. The CDR3 coding sequence is TGTGCCAGCAGCCCCCCGGGAACGGGTCAAACCTACGAGCAGTACTTC. Protein: CASSPPGTGQTYEQYF.

This clone was observed a handful of times. The chain recombines TRBV5-6 with TRBJ1-6, with 7 bases matching TRBD1. Germline V gene sequence: CDR1 SGHDT, CDR2 YYEEEE. This CDR3 region has 16 residues. Losses at the gene ends were 1 base for V and 3 bases for J; bases not matched to a gene: 4. The CDR3 loop reads CASSLIGTVYNSPLHF. CDR3 sequence (DNA): TGTGCCAGCAGCTTGATAGGGACAGTCTATAATTCACCCCTCCACTTT.

The J gene is TRBJ1-2, the V gene TRBV6-1; the D is unclear. CDR1 MNHNS and CDR2 SASEGT come from the germline V gene. CDR3 length: 15 residues. V was clipped by 0 bases and J by 1 base, with 9 bases between them. DNA of the CDR3: TGTGCCAGCAGTGAAGCGGCACCTGTTAACTATGGCTACACCTTC. This translates into CASSEAAPVNYGYTF.

The chain has TRBV18 and TRBJ2-1; maybe TRBD2 (5 bases). Trimming removed 3 bases at V and 5 bases at J, with 14 bases between. CDR3 size: 15 residues. Germline-derived CDR1 and CDR2 are KGHSH and LQKENI. The CDR3 is CASSPDSASNNEQFF. CDR3 DNA sequence: TGTGCCAGCTCACCGGACTCGGCTAGCAACAATGAGCAGTTCTTC.

The V and J genes are TRBV28 and TRBJ2-5, with 7 bases aligning to TRBD1. This CDR3 spans 15 amino acids. Germline loops: CDR1 MDHEN, CDR2 SYDVKM. V was clipped by 2 bases and J by 2 bases; unmatched bases: 5. The CDR3 sequence is CASSLARGTQETQYF. Written as DNA, the CDR3 is TGTGCCAGCAGTTTAGCCAGGGGGACACAAGAGACCCAGTACTTC. The full variable domain, completed using reference TRBV28 and TRBJ2-5, is DVKVTQSSRYLVKRTGEKVFLECVQDMDHENMFWYRQDPGLGLRLIYFSYDVKMKEKGDIPEGYSVSREKKERFSLILESASTNQTSMYLCASSLARGTQETQYFGPGTRLLVL.

This clone turned up a few times. This chain uses TRBV5-1 with TRBJ1-3; no firm D call. CDR1 is SGHRS, CDR2 YFSETQ, per germline. V was shortened by 2 bases and J by 3 bases, with 3 bases between the two germline ends. CDR3 length equals 12 residues. The CDR3 sequence: CASSFNGNTIYF. In DNA, the CDR3 is TGCGCCAGCAGCTTTAATGGAAACACCATATATTTT.

CDR3 nucleotide sequence: TGCGCCAGCAGCTGGGGAGGGGGGAGCGATGAGCAGTTCTTC. The encoded protein is CASSWGGGSDEQFF. The rearrangement joins TRBV5-1 to TRBJ2-1; weak D call: TRBD2 (7 bases). The CDR3 is 14 amino acids. The germline V and J ends were trimmed by 3 bases and 8 bases, with 15 bases remaining between them. Germline CDR1 and CDR2: SGHRS and YFSETQ.

The chain recombines TRBV7-6 with TRBJ1-5; possibly TRBD1 for D (6 bases). Germline V lookup: CDR1 SGHVS, CDR2 FNYEAQ. The ends were cut back, 0 bases at V and 4 bases at J, with 16 bases in the middle. CDR3 size: 17 residues. The CDR3 coding sequence is TGTGCCAGCAGCTTAGCGTACCCAGGGGCCGGTAATCAGCCCCAGCATTTT. Encoded protein: CASSLAYPGAGNQPQHF.

The chain uses TRBV12-5 and TRBJ1-5, with unresolved D. Trimming cost V 7 bases and J 1 base, with 14 bases left between them. Germline V gene sequence: CDR1 LGHNT, CDR2 FRNRAP. The length of the CDR3 is 15 residues. The CDR3 DNA follows: TGTGCTAGTGCTTTCGGGGTTGGGAGCAATCAGCCCCAGCATTTT. It is translated as CASAFGVGSNQPQHF.

V gene TRBV9 combines with J gene TRBJ2-1; possible D gene TRBD2, 6 bases. Looked up from germline, CDR1 is SGDLS and CDR2 is YYNGEE. V lost 1 base and J lost 3, with 8 bases in between. This CDR3 has 14 amino acids. The CDR3 coding sequence is TGTGCCAGCAGCGTAACGGGGGTCTACAATGAGCAGTTCTTC. Its translation is CASSVTGVYNEQFF. Using reference TRBV9 and TRBJ2-1 for the parts outside the CDR3, the full variable domain is DSGVTQTPKHLITATGQRVTLRCSPRSGDLSVYWYQQSLDQGLQFLIQYYNGEERAKGNILERFSAQQFPDLHSELNLSSLELGDSALYFCASSVTGVYNEQFFGPGTRLTVL.

The genes are TRBV21-1 and TRBJ2-3; TRBD2 was called by the table and not checked on the DNA. TRBV21-1 is annotated as a pseudogene. The CDR3 length is 16 residues. In nucleotides, the CDR3 is TGTGCCAGCAGCACGGACAGCGGGAGTGGCACAGATACGCAGTATTTT. Its translation is CASSTDSGSGTDTQYF.

The chain joins TRBV5-6 to TRBJ2-6; the D is unclear. Germline V gene sequence: CDR1 SGHDT, CDR2 YYEEEE. The CDR3 runs to 17 residues. V was clipped by 4 bases and J by 9 bases, with 23 bases between them. Here the CDR3 reads CASSPSPSFQGGNVLTF. The CDR3 region has the DNA TGTGCCAGCAGCCCATCACCCTCGTTCCAAGGCGGCAACGTCCTGACTTTC.

This chain connects TRBV15 to TRBJ1-4, with 7 bases matching TRBD1. The CDR3 totals 16 residues. Trimming cost V 3 bases and J 3 bases; bases outside gene matches: 7. Germline CDR1 is LNHNV and CDR2 is YYDKDF (reference sequence). CDR3 loop: CATSSRRGPANEKLFF. The CDR3 coding sequence is TGTGCCACCAGCAGTCGTAGGGGGCCAGCTAATGAAAAACTGTTTTTT. Combining the CDR3 with reference TRBV15 and TRBJ1-4 gives the whole variable domain DAMVIQNPRYQVTQFGKPVTLSCSQTLNHNVMYWYQQKSSQAPKLLFHYYDKDFNNEADTPDNFQSRRPNTSFCFLDIRSPGLGDTAMYLCATSSRRGPANEKLFFGSGTQLSVL.

This chain uses TRBV4-3 with TRBJ1-2; D perhaps matches TRBD1 (5 bases). Germline V gene data show CDR1 as LGHNA and CDR2 as YSLEER. The CDR3 extends over 14 amino acids. Trimming cost V 5 bases and J 7 bases, with 17 bases left between them. CDR3 nucleotide sequence: TGCGCCAGCAGCGCAGGGCGGGGCCTGGGTGGCTACACCTTC. Translated: CASSAGRGLGGYTF.

This chain joins TRBV4-2 and TRBJ2-7; 13 bases map to TRBD2. This CDR3 contains 15 residues. Trimming at V came to 0 bases and at J to 6 bases, leaving 2 bases not matched to a gene. Germline CDR1 LGHNA, CDR2 YNFKEQ. CDR3 residues: CASSQETSGRTEQYF. DNA for the CDR3: TGTGCCAGCAGCCAAGAGACTAGCGGGAGGACCGAGCAGTACTTC.

The chain is built from TRBV11-2 and TRBJ1-2; no clear D. CDR1 and CDR2 (germline): SGHAT, FQNNGV. CDR3 length: 13 amino acids. Trimming removed 2 bases at V and 5 bases at J, with 9 bases between. The CDR3 nucleotides are TGTGCCAGCAGCTTAAACACCGATTATGGCTACACCTTC. This codes for CASSLNTDYGYTF.

The CDR3 here is CASSDSGTSGKTDTQYF. The CDR3 nucleotides are TGTGCCAGCAGTGACTCTGGGACTAGTGGTAAAACAGATACGCAGTATTTT. The chain uses TRBV6-4 and TRBJ2-3; TRBD2 matches at 8 bases. The CDR3 has 17 residues. Germline CDR1 is MRHNA and CDR2 is SNTAGT. J gave up 3 bases and V 0 bases, and 8 bases lay outside the gene matches.